This TCR beta chain was identified in a study of T cells in Graves' hyperthyroidism and ophthalmopathy. Findings of the study overall: Researchers report that a 13 V-J model separated ophthalmopathy from stable hyperthyroidism.

Remarks on this clonotype: Its specificity is unknown.

RNA transcripts were the template for amplifying TCR beta CDR3 regions. The study used the HTBI primer set for a first-round RT-PCR of the TCR CDR3. MiXCR, applied by TCRdb to the multiplex PCR reads, yields one record per CDR3 protein. The sample lists 200,000 to 250,000 distinct CDR3 sequences, roughly 15% occurring once. This CDR3 is built from 18 residues. V shed 1 base, J shed 0 bases, and the junction held 10 bases outside the gene matches. Germline V gene data show CDR1 as MGHDK and CDR2 as SYGVNS. A patient was excluded if there was uncontrolled infection, other autoimmune disease, pregnancy or lactation.

The source is a woman in her late teens or twenties with Graves' ophthalmopathy. Sequences were obtained from blood. V and J are TRBV25-1 and TRBJ2-3, with 7 bases aligning to TRBD2. CDR3 nucleotides: TGTGCCAGCAGTGAATGGTCGGGCGGGGGTCGAAGCACAGATACGCAGTATTTT. Protein: CASSEWSGGGRSTDTQYF.